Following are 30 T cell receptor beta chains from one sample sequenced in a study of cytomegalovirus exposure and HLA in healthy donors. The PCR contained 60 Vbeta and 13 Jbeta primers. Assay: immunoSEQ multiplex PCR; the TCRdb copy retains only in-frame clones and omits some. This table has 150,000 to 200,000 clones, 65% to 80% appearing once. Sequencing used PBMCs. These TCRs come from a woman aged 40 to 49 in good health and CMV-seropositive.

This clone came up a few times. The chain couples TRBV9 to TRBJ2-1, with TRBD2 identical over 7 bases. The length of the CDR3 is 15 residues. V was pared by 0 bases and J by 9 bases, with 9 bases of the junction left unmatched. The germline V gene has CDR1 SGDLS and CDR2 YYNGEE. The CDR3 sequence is CASSVDRWGGSEQFF. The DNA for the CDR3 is TGTGCCAGCAGCGTAGATCGTTGGGGAGGGAGTGAGCAGTTCTTC.

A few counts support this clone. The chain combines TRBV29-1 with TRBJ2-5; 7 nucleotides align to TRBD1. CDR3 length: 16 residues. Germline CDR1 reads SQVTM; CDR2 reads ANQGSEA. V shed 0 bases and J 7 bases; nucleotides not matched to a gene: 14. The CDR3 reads CSVEDPLGGQTLTQYF. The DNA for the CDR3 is TGCAGCGTTGAAGATCCCCTAGGGGGACAGACACTGACCCAGTACTTC.

Here the CDR3 reads CASSSRQGLTGANVLTF. DNA for the CDR3: TGTGCCAGCAGCTCCAGACAGGGACTTACTGGGGCCAACGTCCTGACTTTC. The V gene is TRBV7-3, the J gene TRBJ2-6, with a possible D match to TRBD1 (7 bases). The CDR3 extends over 17 amino acids. Per germline, CDR1 SGHTA and CDR2 FQGTGA. Between the trimmed V and J ends, which lost 4 bases and 2 bases, there was a span of 15 bases.

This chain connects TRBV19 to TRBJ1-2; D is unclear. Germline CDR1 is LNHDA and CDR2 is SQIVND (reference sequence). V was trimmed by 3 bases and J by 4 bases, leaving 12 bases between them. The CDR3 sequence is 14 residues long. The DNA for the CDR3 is TGTGCCAGTAGTATCTTGGAGGGTACCTATGGCTACACCTTC. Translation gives CASSILEGTYGYTF.

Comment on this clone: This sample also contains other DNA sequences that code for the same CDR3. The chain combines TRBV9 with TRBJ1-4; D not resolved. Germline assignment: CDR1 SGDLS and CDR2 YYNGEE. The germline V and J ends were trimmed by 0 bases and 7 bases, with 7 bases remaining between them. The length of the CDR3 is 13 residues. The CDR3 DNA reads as TGTGCCAGCAGCGTAGTACCGGGTGAAAAACTGTTTTTT. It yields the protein CASSVVPGEKLFF.

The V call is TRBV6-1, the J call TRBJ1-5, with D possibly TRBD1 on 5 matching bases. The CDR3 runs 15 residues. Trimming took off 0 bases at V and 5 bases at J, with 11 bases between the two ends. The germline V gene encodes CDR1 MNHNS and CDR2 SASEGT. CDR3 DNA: TGTGCCAGCAGTGAAGCGGGAGCGGGGGATCAGCCCCAGCATTTT. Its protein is CASSEAGAGDQPQHF.

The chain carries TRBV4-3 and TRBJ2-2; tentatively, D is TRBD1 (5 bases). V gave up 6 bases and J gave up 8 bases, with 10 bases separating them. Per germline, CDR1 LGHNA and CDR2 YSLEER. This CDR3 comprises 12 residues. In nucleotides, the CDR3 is TGCGCCAGCAGAAGGGGTCCTGGGGAGCTGTTTTTT. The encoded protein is CASRRGPGELFF.

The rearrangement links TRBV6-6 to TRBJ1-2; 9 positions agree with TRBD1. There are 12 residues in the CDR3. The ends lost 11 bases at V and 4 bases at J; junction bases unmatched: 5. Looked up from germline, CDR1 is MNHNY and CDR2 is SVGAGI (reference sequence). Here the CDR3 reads CAVQGAGYGYTF. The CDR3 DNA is TGTGCCGTACAGGGGGCAGGCTATGGCTACACCTTC.

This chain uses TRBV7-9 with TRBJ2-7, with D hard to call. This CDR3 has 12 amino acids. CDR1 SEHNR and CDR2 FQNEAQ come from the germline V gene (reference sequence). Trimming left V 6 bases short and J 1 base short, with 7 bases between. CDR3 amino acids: CASSFGSYEQYF. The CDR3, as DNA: TGTGCCAGCAGTTTCGGTTCCTACGAGCAGTACTTC.

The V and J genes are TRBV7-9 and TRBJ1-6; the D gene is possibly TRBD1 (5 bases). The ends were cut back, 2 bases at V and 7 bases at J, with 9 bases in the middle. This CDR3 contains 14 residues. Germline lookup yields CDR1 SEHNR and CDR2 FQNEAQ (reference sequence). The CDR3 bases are TGTGCCAGCAGCTTATTGGGGGGAAATTCACCCCTCCACTTT. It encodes CASSLLGGNSPLHF.

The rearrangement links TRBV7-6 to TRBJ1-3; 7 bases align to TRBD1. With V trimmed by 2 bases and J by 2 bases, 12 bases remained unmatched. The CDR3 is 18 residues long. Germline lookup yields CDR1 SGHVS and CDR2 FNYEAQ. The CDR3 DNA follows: TGTGCCAGCAGCTTAAGAGGGGGCGCCGGGAGTACTGGAAACACCATATATTTT. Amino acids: CASSLRGGAGSTGNTIYF.

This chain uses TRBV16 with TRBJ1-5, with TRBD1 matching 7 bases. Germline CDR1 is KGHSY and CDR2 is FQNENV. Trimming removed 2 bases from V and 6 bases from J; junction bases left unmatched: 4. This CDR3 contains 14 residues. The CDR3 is CASSQRQGAQPQHF. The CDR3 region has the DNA TGTGCCAGCAGCCAACGACAGGGTGCTCAGCCCCAGCATTTT. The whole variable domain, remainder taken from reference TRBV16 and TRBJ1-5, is GEEVAQTPKHLVRGEGQKAKLYCAPIKGHSYVFWYQQVLKNEFKFLISFQNENVFDETGMPKERFSAKCLPNSPCSLEIQATKLEDSAVYFCASSQRQGAQPQHFGDGTRLSIL.

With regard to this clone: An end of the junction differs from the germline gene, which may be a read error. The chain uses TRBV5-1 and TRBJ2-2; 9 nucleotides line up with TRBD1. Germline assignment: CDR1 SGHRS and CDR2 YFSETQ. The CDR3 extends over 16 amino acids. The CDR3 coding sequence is TGCGCTAGCAGCCTACTTCCGGGACAGGGCACCGGGGAGCTGTTTTTT. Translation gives CASSLLPGQGTGELFF.

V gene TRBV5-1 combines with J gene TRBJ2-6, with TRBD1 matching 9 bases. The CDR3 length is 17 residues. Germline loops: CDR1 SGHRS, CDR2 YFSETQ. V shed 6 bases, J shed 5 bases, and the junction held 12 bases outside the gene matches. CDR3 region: CASTAGQGLPRANVLTF. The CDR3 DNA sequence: TGCGCCAGCACGGCGGGACAGGGCCTACCGCGGGCCAACGTCCTGACTTTC.

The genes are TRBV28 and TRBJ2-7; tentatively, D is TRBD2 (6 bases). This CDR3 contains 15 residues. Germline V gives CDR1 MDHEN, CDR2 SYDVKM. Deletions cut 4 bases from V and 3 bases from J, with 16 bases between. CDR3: CASSYRRDPNYEQYF. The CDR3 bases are TGTGCCAGCAGTTATAGGAGGGACCCAAACTACGAGCAGTACTTC.

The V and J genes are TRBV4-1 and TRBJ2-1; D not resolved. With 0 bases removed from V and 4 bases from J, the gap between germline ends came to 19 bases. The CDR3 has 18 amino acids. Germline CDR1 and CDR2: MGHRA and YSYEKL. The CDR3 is CASSQDRSSGRGYNEQFF. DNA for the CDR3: TGCGCCAGCAGCCAAGATCGAAGTTCGGGTCGTGGGTACAATGAGCAGTTCTTC.

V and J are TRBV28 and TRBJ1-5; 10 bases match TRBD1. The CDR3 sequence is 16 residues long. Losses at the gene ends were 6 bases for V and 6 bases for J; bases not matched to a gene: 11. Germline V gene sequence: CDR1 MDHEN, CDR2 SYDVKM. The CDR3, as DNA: TGTGCCAGCAGAACCCGACAGGGGGCGGGGGGTCAGCCCCAGCATTTT. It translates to CASRTRQGAGGQPQHF.

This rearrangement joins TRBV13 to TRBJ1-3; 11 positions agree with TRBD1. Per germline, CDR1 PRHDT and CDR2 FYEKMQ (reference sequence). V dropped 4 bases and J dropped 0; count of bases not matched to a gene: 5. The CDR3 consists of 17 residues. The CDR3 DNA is TGTGCCAGCAGCTCCGGGACAGGGGGTTACTCTGGAAACACCATATATTTT. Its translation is CASSSGTGGYSGNTIYF.

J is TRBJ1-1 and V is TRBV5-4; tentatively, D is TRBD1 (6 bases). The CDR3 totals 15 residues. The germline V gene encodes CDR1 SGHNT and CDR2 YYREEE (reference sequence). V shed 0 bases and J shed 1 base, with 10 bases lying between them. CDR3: CASSLVGRGNTEAFF. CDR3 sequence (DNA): TGTGCCAGCAGCTTGGTAGGCAGGGGGAACACTGAAGCTTTCTTT.

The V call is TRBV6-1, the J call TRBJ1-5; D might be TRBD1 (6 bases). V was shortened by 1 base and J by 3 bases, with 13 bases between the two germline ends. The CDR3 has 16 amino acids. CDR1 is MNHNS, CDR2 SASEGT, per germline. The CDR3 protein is CASSEVRGRLNQPQHF. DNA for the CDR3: TGTGCCAGCAGTGAAGTGAGGGGGAGACTCAATCAGCCCCAGCATTTT.

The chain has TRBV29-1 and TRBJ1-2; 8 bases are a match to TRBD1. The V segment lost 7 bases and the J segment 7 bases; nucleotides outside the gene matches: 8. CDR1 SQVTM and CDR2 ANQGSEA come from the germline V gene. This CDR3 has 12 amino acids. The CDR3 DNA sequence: TGCAGCGCTACGACAGGGGTCGGTGGCTACACCTTC. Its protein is CSATTGVGGYTF.

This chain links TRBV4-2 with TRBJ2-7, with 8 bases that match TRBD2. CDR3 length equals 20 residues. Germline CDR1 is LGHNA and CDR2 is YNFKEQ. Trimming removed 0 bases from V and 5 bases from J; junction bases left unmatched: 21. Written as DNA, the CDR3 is TGTGCCAGCAGCCAAGATGAGGGAGCTCATTCGGCGGGGGGCAAAGACGAGCAGTACTTC. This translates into CASSQDEGAHSAGGKDEQYF.

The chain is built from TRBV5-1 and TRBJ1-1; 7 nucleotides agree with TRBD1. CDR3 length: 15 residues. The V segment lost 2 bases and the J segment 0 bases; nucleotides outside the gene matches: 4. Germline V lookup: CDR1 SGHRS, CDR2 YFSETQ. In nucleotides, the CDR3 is TGCGCCAGCAGCTTCCTGGACAGGCTGAACACTGAAGCTTTCTTT. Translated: CASSFLDRLNTEAFF.

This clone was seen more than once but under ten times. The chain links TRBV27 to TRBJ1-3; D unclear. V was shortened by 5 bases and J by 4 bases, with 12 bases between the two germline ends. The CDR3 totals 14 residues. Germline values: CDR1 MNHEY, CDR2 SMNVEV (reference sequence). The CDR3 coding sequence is TGTGCCAGCAGTCTTACGAGGAAGGGAAACACCATATATTTT. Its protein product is CASSLTRKGNTIYF.

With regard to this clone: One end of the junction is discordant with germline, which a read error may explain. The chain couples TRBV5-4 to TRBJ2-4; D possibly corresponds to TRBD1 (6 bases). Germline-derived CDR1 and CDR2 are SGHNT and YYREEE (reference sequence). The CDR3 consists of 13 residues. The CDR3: CASSSVGTNSQYF. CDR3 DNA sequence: TGTGCCAGCAGCTCGGTCGGGACAAACAGTCAGTACTTC. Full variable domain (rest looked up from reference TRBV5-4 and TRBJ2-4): ETGVTQSPTHLIKTRGQQVTLRCSSQSGHNTVSWYQQALGQGPQFIFQYYREEENGRGNFPPRFSGLQFPNYSSELNVNALELDDSALYLCASSSVGTNSQYFGAGTRLSVL.

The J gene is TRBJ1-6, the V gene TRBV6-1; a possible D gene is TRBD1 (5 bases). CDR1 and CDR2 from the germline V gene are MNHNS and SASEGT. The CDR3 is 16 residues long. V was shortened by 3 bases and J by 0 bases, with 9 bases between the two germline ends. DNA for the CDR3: TGTGCCAGCAGTGAGGGGGAGGGCTCCTATAATTCACCCCTCCACTTT. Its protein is CASSEGEGSYNSPLHF.

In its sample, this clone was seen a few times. The CDR3 here is CASSRSQGTYEQYF. The CDR3 region has the DNA TGCGCCAGCAGCCGGAGCCAGGGTACCTACGAGCAGTACTTC. V gene TRBV5-1 combines with J gene TRBJ2-5; TRBD1 is a possible D gene (5 bases). The J call is doubtful: the DNA matches TRBJ2-7 better. The germline V gene encodes CDR1 SGHRS and CDR2 YFSETQ. The CDR3 loop spans 14 amino acids.

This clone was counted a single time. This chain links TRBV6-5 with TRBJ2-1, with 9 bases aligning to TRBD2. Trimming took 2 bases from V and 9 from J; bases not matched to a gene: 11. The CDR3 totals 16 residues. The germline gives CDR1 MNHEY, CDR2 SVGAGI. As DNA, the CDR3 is TGTGCCAGCAGTTACATCTCCCCGGGACTAGCTACTGAGCAGTTCTTC. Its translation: CASSYISPGLATEQFF.

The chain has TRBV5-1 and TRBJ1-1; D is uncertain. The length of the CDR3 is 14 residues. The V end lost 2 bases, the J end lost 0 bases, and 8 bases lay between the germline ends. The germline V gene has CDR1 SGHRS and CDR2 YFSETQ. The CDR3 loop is CASSLSYMNTEAFF. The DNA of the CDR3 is TGCGCCAGCAGCTTAAGTTACATGAACACTGAAGCTTTCTTT.

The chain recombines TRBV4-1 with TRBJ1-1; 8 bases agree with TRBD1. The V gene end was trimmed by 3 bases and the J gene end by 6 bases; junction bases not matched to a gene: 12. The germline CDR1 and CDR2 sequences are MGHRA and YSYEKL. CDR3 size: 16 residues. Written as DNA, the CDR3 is TGCGCCAGCAGCCAGGAACCGACAGGGGCAGGCTCTGAAGCTTTCTTT. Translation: CASSQEPTGAGSEAFF.